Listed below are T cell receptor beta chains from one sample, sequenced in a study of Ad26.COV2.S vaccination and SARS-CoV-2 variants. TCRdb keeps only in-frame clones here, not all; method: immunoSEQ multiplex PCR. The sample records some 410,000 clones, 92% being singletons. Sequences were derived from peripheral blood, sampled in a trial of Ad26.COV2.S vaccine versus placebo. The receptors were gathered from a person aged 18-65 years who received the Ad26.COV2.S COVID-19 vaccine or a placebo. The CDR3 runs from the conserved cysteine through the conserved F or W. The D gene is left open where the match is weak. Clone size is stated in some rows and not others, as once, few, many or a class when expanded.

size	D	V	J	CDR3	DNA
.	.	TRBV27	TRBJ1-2	CASSPVGGPYGYTF	TGTGCCAGCAGCCCTGTCGGGGGTCCCTATGGCTACACCTTC
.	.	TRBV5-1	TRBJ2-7	CASSIGTTPSEQYF	TGCGCCAGCAGCATCGGGACCACCCCATCCGAGCAGTACTTC
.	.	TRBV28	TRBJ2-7	CASSHLRVYEQYF	TGTGCCAGCAGTCACCTAAGGGTCTACGAGCAGTACTTC
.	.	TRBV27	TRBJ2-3	CASSLGRANTQYF	TGTGCCAGCAGTTTGGGTAGGGCAAATACGCAGTATTTT
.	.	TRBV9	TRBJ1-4	CASSFRASGEKLFF	TGTGCCAGCAGTTTCCGGGCATCGGGTGAAAAACTGTTTTTT
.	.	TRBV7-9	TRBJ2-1	CASSLTQTGNSEQFF	TGTGCCAGCAGCCTGACACAAACCGGGAATTCGGAGCAGTTCTTC
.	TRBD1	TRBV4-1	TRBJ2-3	CASSQDQGVSTDTQYF	TGCGCCAGCAGCCAAGATCAGGGGGTGAGCACAGATACGCAGTATTTT
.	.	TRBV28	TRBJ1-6	CASSSPLHF	TGTGCCAGCAGTTCGCCCCTCCACTTT
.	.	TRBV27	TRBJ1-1	CASPNGQPKAFF	TGTGCCAGCCCCAATGGGCAGCCAAAAGCTTTCTTT
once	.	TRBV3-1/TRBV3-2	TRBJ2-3	CASSQGGGLITDTQYF	TGTGCCAGCAGCCAAGGCGGGGGCCTTATCACAGATACGCAGTATTTT
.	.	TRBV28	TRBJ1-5	CASFTRRGLADFVNQPQHF	TGTGCCAGCTTCACTCGCCGGGGGTTAGCCGATTTTGTCAATCAGCCCCAGCATTTT
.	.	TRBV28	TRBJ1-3	CASSLGTTSGNTIYF	TGTGCCAGCAGTTTGGGGACAACCTCTGGAAACACCATATATTTT
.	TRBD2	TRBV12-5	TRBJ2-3	CASGRGGSDTQYF	TGTGCTAGTGGGCGGGGGGGATCAGATACGCAGTATTTT
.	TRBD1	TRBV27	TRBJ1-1	CASSSRGRTEAFF	TGTGCCAGCAGTTCCAGGGGGCGGACTGAAGCTTTCTTT
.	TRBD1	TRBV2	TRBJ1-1	CASSPDRGMNTEAFF	TGTGCCAGCAGCCCGGACAGGGGAATGAACACTGAAGCTTTCTTT
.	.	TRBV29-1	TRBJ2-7	CSVEKPGYTYEQYF	TGCAGCGTTGAGAAGCCCGGGTACACCTACGAGCAGTACTTC
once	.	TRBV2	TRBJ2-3	CASSVRREGSTDTQYF	TGTGCCAGCAGTGTAAGGAGGGAAGGGTCCACAGATACGCAGTATTTT
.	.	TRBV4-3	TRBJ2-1	CASSQEGRPSYNEQFF	TGCGCCAGCAGCCAAGAGGGCAGGCCGAGCTACAATGAGCAGTTCTTC